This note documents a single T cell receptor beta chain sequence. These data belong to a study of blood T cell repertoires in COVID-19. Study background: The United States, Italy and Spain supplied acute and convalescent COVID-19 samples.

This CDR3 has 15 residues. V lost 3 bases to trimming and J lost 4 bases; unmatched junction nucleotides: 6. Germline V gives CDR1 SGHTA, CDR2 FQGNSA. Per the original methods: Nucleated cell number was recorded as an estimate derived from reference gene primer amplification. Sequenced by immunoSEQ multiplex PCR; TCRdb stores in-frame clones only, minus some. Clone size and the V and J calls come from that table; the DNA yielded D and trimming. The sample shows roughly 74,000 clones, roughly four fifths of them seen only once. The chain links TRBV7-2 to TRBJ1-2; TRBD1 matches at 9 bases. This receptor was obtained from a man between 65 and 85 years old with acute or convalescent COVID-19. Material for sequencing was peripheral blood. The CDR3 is CASSFTGGPFYGYTF. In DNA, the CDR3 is TGTGCCAGCAGCTTCACAGGGGGCCCCTTCTATGGCTACACCTTC.